Listed below are T cell receptor beta chains from one sample, sequenced in a study of response to subunit inactivated influenza vaccine. TCRdb passed the RT-PCR reads through MiXCR, listing each CDR3 protein once. The table has roughly 650,000 distinct CDR3 sequences, 12% to 15% seen once. The specimen comprised PBMCs from blood, sampled 14 days before vaccination. Receptors originate from a man aged 45-60 years who received an inactivated influenza vaccine. CDR3s include the opening cysteine and the closing phenylalanine or tryptophan. A D gene is named only where the DNA matches it firmly. Clone size is shown for a subset of rows, as once, few, many or a class of expanded clone.

J	size	D	V	DNA	CDR3
TRBJ1-2	many	-	TRBV29-1	TGCAGCGTTTCGGGACTTTCAGTCCCCTATGGCTACACCTTC	CSVSGLSVPYGYTF
TRBJ2-1	-	-	TRBV5-1	TGCGCCAGCAGCTTGGCCCCCGGGTTTGTGGAGCTCAATGAGCAGTTCTTC	CASSLAPGFVELNEQFF
TRBJ2-1	few	-	TRBV20-1	TGCAGTGCTAGAGATCGGGATCGGGCAGTTCCGGGATACAATGAGCAGTTCTTC	CSARDRDRAVPGYNEQFF
TRBJ2-7	few	-	TRBV27	TGTGCCAGCAGTTTGGGGTTAGGTGGAAACTACGAGCAGTACTTC	CASSLGLGGNYEQYF
TRBJ1-4	-	TRBD1	TRBV7-9	TGTGCCAGCAGCGGAGACAGGGGAAAACTGTTTTTT	CASSGDRGKLFF
TRBJ2-3	few	TRBD2	TRBV5-1	TGCGCCAGCAGCTTTAGGGGAAGCGGGGGAGCAGATACGCAGTATTTT	CASSFRGSGGADTQYF
TRBJ2-2	few	TRBD2	TRBV20-1	TGCAGTGCTAGAGATCGAGCGGGAGGATACACCGGGGAGCTGTTTTTT	CSARDRAGGYTGELFF
TRBJ1-6	few	-	TRBV4-3	TGCGCCAGCAGCCAAGATTGGGCCACGGAAGATTCACCCCTCCACTTT	CASSQDWATEDSPLHF
TRBJ2-7	-	TRBD2	TRBV5-1	TGCGCCAGCAGCGACCGGACTAGCGGGGGGGAGCAGTACTTC	CASSDRTSGGEQYF
TRBJ2-5	-	TRBD2	TRBV7-9	TGTGCCAGCAGCTCTAGCGGGGGGCAGCAAGAGACCCAGTACTTC	CASSSSGGQQETQYF
TRBJ1-5	-	-	TRBV5-6	TGTGCCAGCAGCTTGGTTAACGGCAATCAGCCCCAGCATTTT	CASSLVNGNQPQHF
TRBJ2-7	-	TRBD2	TRBV20-1	TGCAGTGCTAGAGATCGTGGACTAGCGTATGACTACGAGCAGTACTTC	CSARDRGLAYDYEQYF
TRBJ2-3	few	TRBD2	TRBV12-3/TRBV12-4	TGTGCCAGCAGTTTGAGGACTAGAGATACGCAGTATTTT	CASSLRTRDTQYF
TRBJ2-2	few	-	TRBV11-2	TGTGCCAGCAGCCCCCAACCGGGAACCGGGGAGCTGTTTTTT	CASSPQPGTGELFF
TRBJ2-1	-	TRBD2	TRBV4-2	TGTGCCAGCAGCCAAGAGCGGGCTAGCGGCCTGGGTGGAGGTGAGCAGTTCTTC	CASSQERASGLGGGEQFF
TRBJ2-3	many	TRBD2	TRBV11-2	TGTGCCAGCAGCTTAGCTAGCGGGGGGGCCTCAGATACGCAGTATTTT	CASSLASGGASDTQYF
TRBJ2-5	few	TRBD2	TRBV2	TGTGCCAGCAGTGATGGACTAGCGGGGGGTGAGACCCAGTACTTC	CASSDGLAGGETQYF
TRBJ2-5	few	-	TRBV12-3/TRBV12-4	TGTGCCAGCAGTCCGGCCCTACAAGAGACCCAGTACTTC	CASSPALQETQYF
TRBJ2-3	few	TRBD2	TRBV10-3	TGTGCCATCAGTGAGTCGGGCCTAGCGGGACCCCCGACAGATACGCAGTATTTT	CAISESGLAGPPTDTQYF
TRBJ2-7	-	-	TRBV7-2	TGTGCCAGCAGCTACGGACTATCCCGCTACGAGCAGTACTTC	CASSYGLSRYEQYF
TRBJ2-5	-	-	TRBV7-8	TGTGCCAGCAGCACCCGACGGGACACCCAAGAGACCCAGTACTTC	CASSTRRDTQETQYF
TRBJ2-1	-	TRBD2	TRBV7-8	TGTGCCAGCAGCTTAGCCCCTATACTAGCGAGAACCTACAATGAGCAGTTCTTC	CASSLAPILARTYNEQFF
TRBJ1-5	many	-	TRBV4-3	TGCGCCAGCAGCCAAAATCGGGGGGCGGGTCAGCCCCAGCATTTT	CASSQNRGAGQPQHF
TRBJ1-3	many	TRBD1	TRBV4-1	TGCGCCAGCAGCCAAATGGACAGGGGGCCAGGAAACACCATATATTTT	CASSQMDRGPGNTIYF
TRBJ2-7	few	-	TRBV7-2	TGTGCCAGCAGCTCCACCCCCCGGGTTGGAGAGCAGTACTTC	CASSSTPRVGEQYF
TRBJ2-3	few	TRBD2	TRBV6-4	TGTGCCAGCGGACCACCTAGCGGTAGCACAGATACGCAGTATTTT	CASGPPSGSTDTQYF
TRBJ2-7	-	-	TRBV19	TGTGCCACTAAAGAAGGTGCGCACGTTCCTACCTACGAGCAGTACTTC	CATKEGAHVPTYEQYF
TRBJ1-1	many	TRBD1	TRBV20-1	TGCAGTGCCCCACGGGAGGGGGCAGCTGAAGCTTTCTTT	CSAPREGAAEAFF
TRBJ2-5	-	TRBD2	TRBV5-4	TGTGCCAGCAGCACGCCGACTAGCGGGGGTCCCCAAGAGACCCAGTACTTC	CASSTPTSGGPQETQYF
TRBJ1-2	many	-	TRBV6-2/TRBV6-3	TGTGCCAGCAGTTTGGGACCCTATGGCTACACCTTC	CASSLGPYGYTF
TRBJ2-3	-	TRBD1	TRBV10-2	TGCGCCAGCAGGACAGGGTTTACAGATACGCAGTATTTT	CASRTGFTDTQYF
TRBJ1-5	-	TRBD1	TRBV7-9	TGTGCCAGCAGCAGGGGGACAGGAATCAATCAGCCCCAGCATTTT	CASSRGTGINQPQHF
TRBJ1-1	few	-	TRBV7-3	TGTGCCAGCAGCCCTGGGACACAGGCTGAAGCTTTCTTT	CASSPGTQAEAFF
TRBJ1-1	-	-	TRBV10-3	TGTGCCATCAGTGAGTCTAGGGGCTGGAAGAACACTGAAGCTTTCTTT	CAISESRGWKNTEAFF
TRBJ2-5	-	-	TRBV9	TGTGCCAGCAGCGTTCGGGGCGGGGAGACCCAGTACTTC	CASSVRGGETQYF
TRBJ2-3	few	-	TRBV10-3	TGTGCCATCAGCCCGGGCCGCACTCCAGATACGCAGTATTTT	CAISPGRTPDTQYF
TRBJ1-1	-	-	TRBV12-3/TRBV12-4	TGTGCCAGCAGTTTAGGTGGAGGGGCAAACGGTGAAGCTTTCTTT	CASSLGGGANGEAFF
TRBJ2-7	few	-	TRBV7-7	TGTGCCAGCAGCGACCCGGACAGACCCTACGAGCAGTACTTC	CASSDPDRPYEQYF
TRBJ2-5	-	TRBD1	TRBV6-1	TGTGCCAGCAGTGTCCGACAGGGTCGGAAAGAGACCCAGTACTTC	CASSVRQGRKETQYF